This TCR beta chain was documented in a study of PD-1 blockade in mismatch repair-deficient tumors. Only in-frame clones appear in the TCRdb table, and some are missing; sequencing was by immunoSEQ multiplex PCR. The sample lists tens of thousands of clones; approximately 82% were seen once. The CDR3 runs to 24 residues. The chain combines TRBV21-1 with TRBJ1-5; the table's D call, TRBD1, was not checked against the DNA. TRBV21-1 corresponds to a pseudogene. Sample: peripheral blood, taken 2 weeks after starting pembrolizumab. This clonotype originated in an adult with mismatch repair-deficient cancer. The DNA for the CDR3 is TGTGCCAGCAGCAAAGGCCCGACGGGACAGGGTCAGTTTAGGGGAATTCATAGCAATCAGCCCCAGCATTTT. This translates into CASSKGPTGQGQFRGIHSNQPQHF.